A selection of T cell receptor beta chains follows, all from one sample in a study of identical twins. Via MiXCR, TCRdb re-called the 5' RACE reads, giving one row per CDR3 protein. The table shows some 460,000 distinct CDR3 sequences, with 11% to 15% occurring only once. The same specimen was also included in a second study, on yellow fever vaccine responses in identical twins.

Input material: CD4+ T cells sorted from blood. All receptors derive from a woman aged 18-29 years in good health. Both conserved end residues are part of each CDR3. D genes are given only for firm matches. Size tells how often a clone was seen (once, few, many) or the class of an expanded clone, and some rows leave it out.

j_gene,d_gene,v_gene,abundance,CDR3nt,CDR3aa
TRBJ2-5,TRBD2,TRBV2,NA,TGTGCCAGCAGTGAGGATAGCGGGAATGGAGAGACCCAGTACTTC,CASSEDSGNGETQYF
TRBJ2-5,NA,TRBV20-1,NA,TGCAGTGCTACTTCCCTTAAGGTCAGCCGCACCCAAGAGACCCAGTACTTC,CSATSLKVSRTQETQYF
TRBJ1-5,NA,TRBV15,NA,TGTGCCGCCAGCAGAGTTGGGACGGGACCGCGGGCCCAGCCCCAGCATTTT,CAASRVGTGPRAQPQHF
TRBJ1-6,TRBD1,TRBV6-1,NA,TGTGCCAGCAGACCACAGGGGGCTAGAGGAGCGTCCTATAATTCACCCCTCCACTTT,CASRPQGARGASYNSPLHF
TRBJ2-1,TRBD2,TRBV24-1,once,TGTGCCACCAGTGACTATAGCGGGAGGGGGGATGAGCAGTTCTTC,CATSDYSGRGDEQFF
TRBJ2-1,TRBD2,TRBV15,many,TGTGCCACCAGCCCACAACCGGGACTACACAATGAGCAGTTCTTC,CATSPQPGLHNEQFF
TRBJ2-7,NA,TRBV12-3/TRBV12-4,few,TGTGCCAGCTGTAACAGGGTTTCCCACGAGCAGTACTTC,CASCNRVSHEQYF
TRBJ2-7,NA,TRBV19,NA,TGTGCCAGTAGTAATTTGGGTTGGGACGAGCAGTACTTC,CASSNLGWDEQYF
TRBJ2-7,NA,TRBV7-9,NA,TGTGCCAGCAGCCCCCATGTCACAGGAGGAGCGGTAGTGCAGTACTTC,CASSPHVTGGAVVQYF
TRBJ2-3,NA,TRBV5-1,few,TGCGCCAGCAGTAAGGGCACCGCTAAGTCAGATACGCAGTATTTT,CASSKGTAKSDTQYF
TRBJ2-7,NA,TRBV7-2,once,TGTGCCAGCAGCTTAGTGCGACTACCTTACGAGCAGTACTTC,CASSLVRLPYEQYF
TRBJ2-7,NA,TRBV15,many,TGTGCCACCAGCAGATTCGGGCAGGCGCTAAACGAGCAGTACTTC,CATSRFGQALNEQYF
TRBJ2-5,NA,TRBV2,few,TGTGCCAGCAGTGAAGCGCTCTCGGGCCAAGAGACCCAGTACTTC,CASSEALSGQETQYF
TRBJ2-7,NA,TRBV10-3,few,TGTGCCATCAGCGGGACGTCCTACGAGCAGTACTTC,CAISGTSYEQYF
TRBJ1-1,NA,TRBV10-3,NA,TGTGCCATCAGTCCGCTGCGGGGTGACACTGAAGCTTTCTTT,CAISPLRGDTEAFF
TRBJ2-7,TRBD2,TRBV20-1,few,TGCAGTGCTAGAGTGAGCGGGAGGGGGGGCGAGCAGTACTTC,CSARVSGRGGEQYF
TRBJ2-4,TRBD2,TRBV29-1,many,TGCAGCGTTAAGCTAGCGGGAGGGCATCTAGCTATTCAGTACTTC,CSVKLAGGHLAIQYF
TRBJ1-2,NA,TRBV12-3/TRBV12-4,NA,TGTGCCAGCCAAAATAAGGTCTATGGCTACACCTTC,CASQNKVYGYTF
TRBJ2-2,TRBD2,TRBV7-3,few,TGTGCCAGCAGCACTAGCGGGGGTCGACCCTTGATCGCCGGGGAGCTGTTTTTT,CASSTSGGRPLIAGELFF
TRBJ2-3,TRBD2,TRBV2,few,TGTGCCAGCAGTGAGGTCGGGGGGAGCACAGATACGCAGTATTTT,CASSEVGGSTDTQYF
TRBJ2-7,NA,TRBV12-3/TRBV12-4,few,TGTGCCAGCAGTCGACAGTCCTACGAGCAGTACTTC,CASSRQSYEQYF
TRBJ2-1,TRBD2,TRBV12-3/TRBV12-4,NA,TGTGCCAGCAGTTTAGCCTCACTAGCGGGGTTCTACAATGAGCAGTTCTTC,CASSLASLAGFYNEQFF
TRBJ2-2,NA,TRBV18,NA,TGTGCCAGCTCACCCCTACCGGACACCGGGGAGCTGTTTTTT,CASSPLPDTGELFF
TRBJ2-2,TRBD2,TRBV28,NA,TGTGCCAGCAGTGCGACTAGCGGGGATCGGACCGGGGAGCTGTTTTTT,CASSATSGDRTGELFF
TRBJ2-7,NA,TRBV6-6,NA,TGTGCCAGCCGGGACACATATGCCTACGAGCAGTACTTC,CASRDTYAYEQYF
TRBJ2-3,TRBD2,TRBV7-8,few,TGTGCCAGCAGCCCTCTAGCGGGGGGGCCTGCAGATACGCAGTATTTT,CASSPLAGGPADTQYF
TRBJ2-2,TRBD2,TRBV7-9,NA,TGTGCCAGCCCCAAGCGGGGATACACCGGGGAGCTGTTTTTT,CASPKRGYTGELFF
TRBJ2-1,TRBD2,TRBV4-1,few,TGCGCCAGCCGACCTAGCGGGATCGATGAGCAGTTCTTC,CASRPSGIDEQFF
TRBJ2-5,TRBD2,TRBV29-1,NA,TGCAGCGTTGAAGTCCCGGGACTATCAAGGGTCCAGTACTTC,CSVEVPGLSRVQYF
TRBJ2-1,NA,TRBV7-2,few,TGTGCCAGCAGCAAAATAGGGCGAGCCTACAATGAGCAGTTCTTC,CASSKIGRAYNEQFF
TRBJ1-1,TRBD1,TRBV7-2,NA,TGTGCCAGCAGCTCGACAGGGATGAACACTGAAGCTTTCTTT,CASSSTGMNTEAFF
TRBJ2-3,TRBD2,TRBV10-2,NA,TGCGCCAGCAGTGCGGGACTAGTTACAGATACGCAGTATTTT,CASSAGLVTDTQYF
TRBJ2-7,NA,TRBV4-3,NA,TGCGCCAGCAGCCAAGATTTGAGGACAAGGCCGAGCTACGAGCAGTACTTC,CASSQDLRTRPSYEQYF
TRBJ2-1,TRBD2,TRBV5-1,NA,TGCGCCAGCAGCTTCTATAGCGGGTCTAGCTCCTACAATGAGCAGTTCTTC,CASSFYSGSSSYNEQFF
TRBJ2-6,NA,TRBV6-1,NA,TGTGCCAGCCGGGGAGGACAGGCCTCTGGGGCCAACGTCCTGACTTTC,CASRGGQASGANVLTF
TRBJ2-2,TRBD1,TRBV28,many,TGTGCCAGCAGTACTCTCGGACAGGGGACCGCCGGGGAGCTGTTTTTT,CASSTLGQGTAGELFF